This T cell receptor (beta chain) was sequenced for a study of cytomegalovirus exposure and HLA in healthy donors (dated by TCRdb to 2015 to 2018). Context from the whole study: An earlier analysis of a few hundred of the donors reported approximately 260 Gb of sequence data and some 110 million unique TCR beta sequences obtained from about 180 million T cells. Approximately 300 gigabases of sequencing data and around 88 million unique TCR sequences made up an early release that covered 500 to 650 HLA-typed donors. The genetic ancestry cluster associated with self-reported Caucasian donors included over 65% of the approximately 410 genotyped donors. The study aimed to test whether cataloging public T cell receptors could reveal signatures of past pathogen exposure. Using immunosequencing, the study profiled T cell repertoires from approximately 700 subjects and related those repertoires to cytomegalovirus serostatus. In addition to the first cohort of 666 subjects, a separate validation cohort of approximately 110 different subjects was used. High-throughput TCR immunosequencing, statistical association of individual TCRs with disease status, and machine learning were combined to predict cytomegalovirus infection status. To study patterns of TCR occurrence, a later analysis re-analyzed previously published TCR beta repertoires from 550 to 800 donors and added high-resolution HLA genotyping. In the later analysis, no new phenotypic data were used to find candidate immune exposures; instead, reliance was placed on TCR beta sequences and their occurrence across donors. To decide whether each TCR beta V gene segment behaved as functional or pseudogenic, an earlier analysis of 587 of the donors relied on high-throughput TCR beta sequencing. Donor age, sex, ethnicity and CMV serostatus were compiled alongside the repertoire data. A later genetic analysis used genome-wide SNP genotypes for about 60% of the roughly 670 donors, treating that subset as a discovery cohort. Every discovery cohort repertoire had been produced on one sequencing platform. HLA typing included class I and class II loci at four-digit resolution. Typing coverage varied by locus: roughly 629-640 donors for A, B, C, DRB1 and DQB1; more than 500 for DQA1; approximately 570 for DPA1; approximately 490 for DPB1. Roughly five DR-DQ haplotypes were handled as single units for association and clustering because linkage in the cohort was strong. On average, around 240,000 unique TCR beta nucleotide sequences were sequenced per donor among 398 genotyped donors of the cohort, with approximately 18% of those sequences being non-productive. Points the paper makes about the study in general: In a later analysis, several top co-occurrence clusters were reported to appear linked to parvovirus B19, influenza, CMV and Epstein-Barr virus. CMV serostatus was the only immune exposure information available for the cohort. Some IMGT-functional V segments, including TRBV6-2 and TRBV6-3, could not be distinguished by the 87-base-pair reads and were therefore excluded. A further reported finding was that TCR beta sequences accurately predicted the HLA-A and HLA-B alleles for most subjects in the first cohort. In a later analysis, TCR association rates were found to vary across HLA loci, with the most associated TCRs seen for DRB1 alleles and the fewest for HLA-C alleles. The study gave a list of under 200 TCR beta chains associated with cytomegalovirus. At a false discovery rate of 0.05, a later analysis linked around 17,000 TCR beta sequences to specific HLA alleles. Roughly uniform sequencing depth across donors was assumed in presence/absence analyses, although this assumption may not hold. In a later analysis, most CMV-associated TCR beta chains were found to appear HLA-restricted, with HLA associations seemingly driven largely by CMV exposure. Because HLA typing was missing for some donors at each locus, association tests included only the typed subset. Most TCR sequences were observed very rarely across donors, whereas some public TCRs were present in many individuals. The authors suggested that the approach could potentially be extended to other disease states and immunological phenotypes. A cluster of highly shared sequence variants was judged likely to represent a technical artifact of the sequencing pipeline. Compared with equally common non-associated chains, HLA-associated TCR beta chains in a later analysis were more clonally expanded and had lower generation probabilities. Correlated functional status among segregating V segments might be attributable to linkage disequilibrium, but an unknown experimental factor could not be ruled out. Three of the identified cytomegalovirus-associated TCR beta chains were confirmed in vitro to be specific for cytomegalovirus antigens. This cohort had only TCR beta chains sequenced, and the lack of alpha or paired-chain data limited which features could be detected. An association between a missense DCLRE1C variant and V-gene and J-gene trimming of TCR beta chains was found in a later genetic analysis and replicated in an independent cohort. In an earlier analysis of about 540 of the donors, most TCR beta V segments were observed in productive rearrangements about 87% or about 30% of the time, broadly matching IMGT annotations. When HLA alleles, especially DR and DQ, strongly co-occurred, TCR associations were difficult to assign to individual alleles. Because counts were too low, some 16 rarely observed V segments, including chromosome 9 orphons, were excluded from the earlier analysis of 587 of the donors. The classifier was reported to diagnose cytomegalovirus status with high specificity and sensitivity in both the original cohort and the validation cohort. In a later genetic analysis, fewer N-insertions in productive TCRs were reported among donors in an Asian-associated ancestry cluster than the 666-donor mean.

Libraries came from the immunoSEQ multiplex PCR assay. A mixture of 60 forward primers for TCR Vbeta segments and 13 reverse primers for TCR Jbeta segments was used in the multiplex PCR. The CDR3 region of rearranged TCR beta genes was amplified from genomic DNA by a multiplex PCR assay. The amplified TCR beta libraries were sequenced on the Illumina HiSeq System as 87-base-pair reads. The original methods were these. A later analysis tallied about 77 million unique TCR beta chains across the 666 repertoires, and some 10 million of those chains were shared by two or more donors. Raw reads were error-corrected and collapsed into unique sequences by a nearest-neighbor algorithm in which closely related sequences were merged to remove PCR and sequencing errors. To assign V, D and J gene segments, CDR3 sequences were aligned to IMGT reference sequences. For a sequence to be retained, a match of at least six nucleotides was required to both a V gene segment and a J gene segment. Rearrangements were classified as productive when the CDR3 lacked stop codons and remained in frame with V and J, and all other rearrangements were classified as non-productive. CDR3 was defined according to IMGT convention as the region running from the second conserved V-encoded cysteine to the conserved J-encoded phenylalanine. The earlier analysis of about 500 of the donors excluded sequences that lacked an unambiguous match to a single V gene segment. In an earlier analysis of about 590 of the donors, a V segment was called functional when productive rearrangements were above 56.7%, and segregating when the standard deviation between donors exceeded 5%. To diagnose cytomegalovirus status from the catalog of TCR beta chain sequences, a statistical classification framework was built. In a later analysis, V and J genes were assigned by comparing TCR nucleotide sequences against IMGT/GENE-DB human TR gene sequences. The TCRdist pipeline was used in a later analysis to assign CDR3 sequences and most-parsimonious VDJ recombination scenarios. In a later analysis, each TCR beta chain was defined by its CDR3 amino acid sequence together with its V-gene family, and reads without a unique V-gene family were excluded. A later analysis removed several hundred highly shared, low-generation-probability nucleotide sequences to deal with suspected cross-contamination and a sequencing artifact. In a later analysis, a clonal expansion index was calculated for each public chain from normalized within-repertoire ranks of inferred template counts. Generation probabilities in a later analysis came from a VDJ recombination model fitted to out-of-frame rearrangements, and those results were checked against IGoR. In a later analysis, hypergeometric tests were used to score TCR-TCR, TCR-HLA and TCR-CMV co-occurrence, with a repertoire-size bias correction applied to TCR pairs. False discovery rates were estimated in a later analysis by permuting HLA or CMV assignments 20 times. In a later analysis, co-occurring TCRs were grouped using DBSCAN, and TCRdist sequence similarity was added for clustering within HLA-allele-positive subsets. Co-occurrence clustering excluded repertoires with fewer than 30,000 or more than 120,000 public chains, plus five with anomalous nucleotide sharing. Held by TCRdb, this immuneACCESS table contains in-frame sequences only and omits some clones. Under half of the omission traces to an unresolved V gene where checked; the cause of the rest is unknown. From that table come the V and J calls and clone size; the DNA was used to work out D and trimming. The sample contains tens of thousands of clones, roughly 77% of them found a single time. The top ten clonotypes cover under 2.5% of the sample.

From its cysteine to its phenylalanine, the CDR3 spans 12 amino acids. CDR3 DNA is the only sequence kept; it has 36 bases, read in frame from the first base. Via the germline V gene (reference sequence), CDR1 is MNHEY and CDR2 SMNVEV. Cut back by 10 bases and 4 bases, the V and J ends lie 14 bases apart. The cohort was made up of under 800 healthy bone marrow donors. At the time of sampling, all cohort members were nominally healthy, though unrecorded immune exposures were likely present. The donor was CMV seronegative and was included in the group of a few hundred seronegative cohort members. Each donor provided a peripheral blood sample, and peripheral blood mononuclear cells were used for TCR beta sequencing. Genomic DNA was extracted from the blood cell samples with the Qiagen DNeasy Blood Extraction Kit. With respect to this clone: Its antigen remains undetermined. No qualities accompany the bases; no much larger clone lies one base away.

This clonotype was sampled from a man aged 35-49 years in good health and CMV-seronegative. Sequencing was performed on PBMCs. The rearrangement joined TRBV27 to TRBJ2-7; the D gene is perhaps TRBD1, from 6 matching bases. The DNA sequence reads TGTGCCACCTCCGGGACATCTTACGAGCAGTACTTC. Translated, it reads CATSGTSYEQYF.